The clone carrying this T cell receptor (beta chain) has a count of ten or more. Its specificity is unknown. UMIs were added to TCR cDNA along with a universal primer site when it was made by 5'RACE template switching. TCRdb re-called the 5' RACE reads with MiXCR, one entry per CDR3 protein. Of about 120,000 distinct CDR3 sequences listed, roughly 7.2% are singletons. The CDR3 extends over 14 amino acids. Trimming took 6 bases from V and 4 from J, leaving 14 bases between them. Germline V gives CDR1 MNHEY, CDR2 SVGEGT. These data belong to a study of T cells after yellow fever vaccination. Study-wide results and caveats: Only a small proportion of the clonotypes turned up in both the CD4 and the CD8 compartments, likely arising from convergent recombination.

Here the sequenced sample was CD4+ T cells sorted from PBMCs, taken more than 40 days after the first yellow fever vaccination. The rearrangement uses TRBV6-2 or TRBV6-3 and TRBJ2-3; TRBD2 might be the D (5 bases). This TCR was sampled from a man aged 18 to 30 who received the YFV17D yellow fever vaccine. The CDR3 sequence: CASSRTGRSDTQYF. CDR3 nucleotide sequence: TGTGCCAGCAGCCGGACGGGGAGATCAGATACGCAGTATTTT.